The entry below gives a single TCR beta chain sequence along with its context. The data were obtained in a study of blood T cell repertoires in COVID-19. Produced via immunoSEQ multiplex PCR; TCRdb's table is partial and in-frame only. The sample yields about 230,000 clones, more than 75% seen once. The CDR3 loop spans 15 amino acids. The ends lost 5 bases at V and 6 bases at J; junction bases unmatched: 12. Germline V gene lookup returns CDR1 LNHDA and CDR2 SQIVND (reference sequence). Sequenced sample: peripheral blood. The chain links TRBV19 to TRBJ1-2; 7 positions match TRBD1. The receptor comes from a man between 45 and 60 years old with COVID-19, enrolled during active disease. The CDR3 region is CASSPSFDRVDGYTF. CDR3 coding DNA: TGTGCCAGTAGTCCTTCATTCGACAGGGTGGATGGCTACACCTTC.